The subject of this entry is one T cell receptor beta chain. Profiling relied on immunoSEQ multiplex PCR, and the TCRdb table lists in-frame clones only, not all of them. The data show about 100,000 clones, around nine tenths seen once. The data stem from a study of T cell changes during pregnancy in multiple sclerosis. The CDR3 is 15 amino acids. Germline V CDR1 and CDR2: SGHAT, FQNNGV. The V gene end was trimmed by 0 bases and the J gene end by 4 bases; junction bases not matched to a gene: 2. The specimen comprised peripheral blood, sampled in the second trimester of pregnancy. This receptor was taken from a female donor with multiple sclerosis, enrolled in a pregnancy study. The V gene is TRBV11-2, the J gene TRBJ2-1, with 8 bases fitting TRBD1. The CDR3 nucleotides read TGTGCCAGCAGCTTAGAAGGACAGGGTTACAATGAGCAGTTCTTC. Protein sequence: CASSLEGQGYNEQFF.